Described below is a single TCR beta chain sequence and its context. Its matching antigen is unknown. The sample comes from a study of T cells expressing NK-cell markers. Points from the study as a whole: Uncertainty persisted over the HCMV specificity of expanded NKG2C+ T cell clones.

Per germline, CDR1 SGDLS and CDR2 YYNGEE. CDR3 size: 16 residues. Reanalyzing the 5' RACE reads, TCRdb keeps one entry per CDR3 protein, without DNA. Its clone listing holds 400,000 to 450,000 distinct CDR3 sequences. The sequenced sample consisted of blood T cells: a sorted CD56 or NKG2C T cell subset, CD4+ or CD8+ T cells, or bulk PBMC T cells (not recorded which). The rearrangement uses TRBV9 and TRBJ2-1; TCRdb reports TRBD1, a call that lacks DNA to check it against. This receptor was obtained from a woman between 18 and 70 years old in good health. The CDR3 loop reads CASSVDVGAGGNEQFF.